This T cell receptor (beta chain) was recorded in a study of cytomegalovirus exposure and HLA in healthy donors. The V gene end was trimmed by 7 bases and the J gene end by 8 bases; junction bases not matched to a gene: 11. The germline gives CDR1 MNHEY, CDR2 SMNVEV (reference sequence). This CDR3 has 14 amino acids. Donors had nominal health at sampling but likely had unrecorded immune exposures. Points from the study as a whole: Within an earlier analysis, most TCR beta V segments proved productive either about 90% or about 30% of the time.

With respect to this clone: Its antigen is as yet unknown.

The PCR used 60 Vbeta and 13 Jbeta primers. Some clones are missing from TCRdb's copy, which holds only in-frame ones; the method was immunoSEQ multiplex PCR. The table includes 210,000 or so clones, around 76% detected once. The receptor's source is a man between 18 and 35 years old in good health and CMV-seronegative. The chain uses TRBV27 and TRBJ1-2, with 9 bases lining up with TRBD1. Sequencing was done on a sample of PBMCs. The chain's CDR3 is CASTPGTGPFGYTF. Here the CDR3 DNA reads TGTGCCAGCACCCCCGGGACAGGGCCTTTCGGCTACACCTTC.